This TCR beta chain was recovered during a study of cytomegalovirus exposure and HLA in healthy donors. To note about this clone: The antigen is unknown.

V gave up 0 bases and J gave up 1 base; unmatched junction bases: 15. Looked up from germline, CDR1 is LGHNA and CDR2 is YNFKEQ. The CDR3 sequence is 19 residues long. TCRdb's copy holds only in-frame clones and misses some; the assay was immunoSEQ multiplex PCR. Of hundreds of thousands of clones in the sample, approximately 90% were seen once. Findings and limits, study-wide: The authors confirmed in vitro that three CMV-associated chains were specific for CMV antigens.

The sequence came from a woman between 18 and 29 years old in good health and CMV-seronegative. The rearrangement links TRBV4-2 to TRBJ2-7; 7 positions match TRBD1. Sequenced sample: PBMCs. The CDR3 protein is CASSQDFPIDRVGSYEQYF. CDR3 DNA: TGTGCCAGCAGCCAAGATTTCCCCATTGACAGGGTGGGTTCCTACGAGCAGTACTTC.